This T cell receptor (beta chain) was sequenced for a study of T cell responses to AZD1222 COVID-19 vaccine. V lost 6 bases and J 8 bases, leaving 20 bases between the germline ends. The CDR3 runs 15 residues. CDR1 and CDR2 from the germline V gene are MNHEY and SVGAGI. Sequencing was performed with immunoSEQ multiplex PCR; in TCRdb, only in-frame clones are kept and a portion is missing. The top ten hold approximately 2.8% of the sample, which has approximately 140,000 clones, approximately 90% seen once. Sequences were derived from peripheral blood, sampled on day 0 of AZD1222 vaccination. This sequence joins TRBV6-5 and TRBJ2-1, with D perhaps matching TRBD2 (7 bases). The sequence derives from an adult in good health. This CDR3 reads CASSRGGRALDEQFF. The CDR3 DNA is TGTGCCAGCAGCCGCGGGGGCAGGGCCCTCGATGAGCAGTTCTTC.